The clone carrying this TCR beta chain was seen a single time. Its target is unknown. The study reverse transcribed the entire isolated RNA, so it sequenced expressed TCRB transcripts. TCRdb keeps only in-frame clones here, not all; method: immunoSEQ multiplex PCR. The sample holds a few hundred thousand clones, 27% seen once. The source of the sample is a study of beta chain features in type 1 diabetes. Study-level findings and limits: Cells with high TCR expression could be over-represented when cDNA is sequenced.

The V gene lost 5 bases and the J gene lost 6 bases, with 14 bases spanning the gap. CDR1 and CDR2 from the germline V gene are SEHNR and FQNEAQ (reference sequence). This CDR3 has 13 residues. The chain employs TRBV7-9 and TRBJ2-7; possible D gene TRBD1, 5 bases. The specimen was central memory CD4+ T cells from blood. This clonotype was obtained from a man aged 25-45 years in good health. CDR3 DNA sequence: TGTGCCAGCAGCCCACAGGCCGCGGCCGAGCAGTACTTC. It specifies CASSPQAAAEQYF.